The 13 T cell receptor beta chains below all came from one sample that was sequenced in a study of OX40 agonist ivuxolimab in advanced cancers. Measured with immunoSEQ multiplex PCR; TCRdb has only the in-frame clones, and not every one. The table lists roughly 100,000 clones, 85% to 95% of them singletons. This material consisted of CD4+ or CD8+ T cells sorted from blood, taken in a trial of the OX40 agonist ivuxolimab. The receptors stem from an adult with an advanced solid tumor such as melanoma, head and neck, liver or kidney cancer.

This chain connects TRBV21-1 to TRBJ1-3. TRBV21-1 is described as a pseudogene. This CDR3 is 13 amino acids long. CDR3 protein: CASSPRSGNTIYF. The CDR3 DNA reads TGTGCCAGCTCCCCGCGATCTGGAAACACCATATATTTT.

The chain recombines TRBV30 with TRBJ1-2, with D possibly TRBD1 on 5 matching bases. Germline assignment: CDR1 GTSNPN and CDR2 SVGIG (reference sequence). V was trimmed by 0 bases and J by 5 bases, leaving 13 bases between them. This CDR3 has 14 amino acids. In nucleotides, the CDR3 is TGTGCCTGGAGTGTTGGGGCCGCGTGGTATGGCTACACCTTC. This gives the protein CAWSVGAAWYGYTF.

The DNA of the CDR3 is TGTGCCAGCAGTTTAAGGGGGTACGAGCAGTACGTC. Translating it yields CASSLRGYEQYV. The chain couples TRBV28 to TRBJ2-7, with a possible D match to TRBD1 (6 bases). The V end was cut by 2 bases, the J end by 4 bases, with 6 bases between. The length of the CDR3 is 12 residues. Germline CDR1 reads MDHEN; CDR2 reads SYDVKM.

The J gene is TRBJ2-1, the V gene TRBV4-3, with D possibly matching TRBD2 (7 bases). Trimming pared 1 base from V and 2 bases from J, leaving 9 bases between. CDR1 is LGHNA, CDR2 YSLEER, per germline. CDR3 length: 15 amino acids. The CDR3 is CASSQAGGAYNEQFF. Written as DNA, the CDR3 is TGCGCCAGCAGCCAAGCGGGGGGCGCCTACAATGAGCAGTTCTTC.

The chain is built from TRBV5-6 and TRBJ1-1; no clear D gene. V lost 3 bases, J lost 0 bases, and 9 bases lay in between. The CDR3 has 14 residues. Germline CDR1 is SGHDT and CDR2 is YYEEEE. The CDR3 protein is CASSSISMNTEAFF. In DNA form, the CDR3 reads TGTGCCAGCAGCTCTATTTCCATGAACACTGAAGCTTTCTTT. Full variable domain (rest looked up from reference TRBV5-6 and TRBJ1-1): DAGVTQSPTHLIKTRGQQVTLRCSPKSGHDTVSWYQQALGQGPQFIFQYYEEEERQRGNFPDRFSGHQFPNYSSELNVNALLLGDSALYLCASSSISMNTEAFFGQGTRLTVV.

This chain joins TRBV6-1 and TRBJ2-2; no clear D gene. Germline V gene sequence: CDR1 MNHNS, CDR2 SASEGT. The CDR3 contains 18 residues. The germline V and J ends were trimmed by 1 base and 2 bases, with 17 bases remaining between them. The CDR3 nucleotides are TGTGCCAGCAGTGAAGAGGTTTTGGGGTTCCAAAACACCGGGGAGCTGTTTTTT. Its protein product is CASSEEVLGFQNTGELFF.

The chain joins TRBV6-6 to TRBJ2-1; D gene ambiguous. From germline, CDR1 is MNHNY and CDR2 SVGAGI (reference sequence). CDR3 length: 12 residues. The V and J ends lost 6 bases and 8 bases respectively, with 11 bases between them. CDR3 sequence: CASSTNNDEQFF. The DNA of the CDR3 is TGTGCCAGCAGCACGAATAACGATGAGCAGTTCTTC.

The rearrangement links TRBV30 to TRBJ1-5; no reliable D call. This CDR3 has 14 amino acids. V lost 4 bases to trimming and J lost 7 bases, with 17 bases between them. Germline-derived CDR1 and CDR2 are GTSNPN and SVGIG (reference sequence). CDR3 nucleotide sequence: TGTGCCTGGACGGGCAGAGAGGCTTGGCAGCCCCAGCATTTT. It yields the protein CAWTGREAWQPQHF.

The CDR3 DNA is TGCGCCAGCAGCAGGGGACAGGGGTATCAGCCCCAGCATTTT. Translation gives CASSRGQGYQPQHF. The chain is built from TRBV4-3 and TRBJ1-5, with 10 bases that match TRBD1. The CDR3 has 14 amino acids. J gave up 5 bases and V 5 bases, and 3 bases lay outside the gene matches. Germline CDR1 reads LGHNA; CDR2 reads YSLEER.

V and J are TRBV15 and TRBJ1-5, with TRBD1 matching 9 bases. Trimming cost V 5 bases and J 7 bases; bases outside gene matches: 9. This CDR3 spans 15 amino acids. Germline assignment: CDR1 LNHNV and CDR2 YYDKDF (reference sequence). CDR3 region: CATSRLQGAGQPQHF. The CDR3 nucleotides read TGTGCCACCAGCCGGTTACAGGGGGCAGGGCAGCCCCAGCATTTT.

The CDR3 DNA follows: TGTGCCAGCAGAGCCGGGGCGGGGAATTCACCCCTCCACTTT. Its translation: CASRAGAGNSPLHF. J is TRBJ1-6 and V is TRBV6-5; TRBD1 is a possible D gene (5 bases). Trimming removed 6 bases from V and 7 bases from J, with 13 bases in between. Germline V gene data show CDR1 as MNHEY and CDR2 as SVGAGI. CDR3 length: 14 amino acids.

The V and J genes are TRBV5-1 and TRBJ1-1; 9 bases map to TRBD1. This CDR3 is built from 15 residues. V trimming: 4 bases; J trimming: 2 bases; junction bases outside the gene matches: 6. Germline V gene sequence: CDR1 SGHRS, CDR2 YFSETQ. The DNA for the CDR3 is TGCGCCAGCAGCCCCCAGGGACAGGGAAACACTGAAGCTTTCTTT. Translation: CASSPQGQGNTEAFF.

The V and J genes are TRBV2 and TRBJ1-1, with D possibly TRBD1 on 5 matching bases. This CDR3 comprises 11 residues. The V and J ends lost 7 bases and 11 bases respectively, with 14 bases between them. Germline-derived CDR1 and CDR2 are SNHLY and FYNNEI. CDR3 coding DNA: TGTGCCAGCATCCTAACAGGTTCGGCTTTCTTT. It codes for CASILTGSAFF.